The rows below give T cell receptor beta chains drawn from one sample of a study of human T cells and chemical hapten exposure. Each CDR3 protein gets one entry after TCRdb re-called the RACE reads with MiXCR. The repertoire holds 380,000 or so distinct CDR3 sequences, with roughly 5% as singletons. The input for sequencing was whole blood, taken in connection with sensitization to the hapten diphenylcyclopropenone (DPC). The source is a woman aged 50 to 65 with alopecia areata. Some clones in this sample may be carry-over from other donors' samples. Both conserved end residues are part of each CDR3. Fields, in order: CDR3 length, D gene, J gene, clone size, V gene, CDR3 DNA, CDR3 protein. The D gene is left open where the match is weak. Size is stated for part of the rows, as once, few or many counts, or as a class when the clone is expanded.

CDR3 length: 17
D gene: TRBD1
J gene: TRBJ2-5
clone size: -
V gene: TRBV29-1
CDR3 DNA: TGCAGCGCCCCCGCCTGGGATTCCGGGACAGGGGGAGAGACCCAGTACTTC
CDR3 protein: CSAPAWDSGTGGETQYF

CDR3 length: 14
D gene: -
J gene: TRBJ1-2
clone size: many
V gene: TRBV4-1
CDR3 DNA: TGCGCCAGCAGCCAGGGCACAGGAGACTATGGCTACACCTTC
CDR3 protein: CASSQGTGDYGYTF

CDR3 length: 14
D gene: TRBD2
J gene: TRBJ2-7
clone size: -
V gene: TRBV20-1
CDR3 DNA: TGCAGTGCTATAGCTAGCGGGAGGTACTACGAGCAGTACTTC
CDR3 protein: CSAIASGRYYEQYF

CDR3 length: 14
D gene: -
J gene: TRBJ1-5
clone size: -
V gene: TRBV12-3/TRBV12-4
CDR3 DNA: TGTGCCAGCGGCGAGACCCCTAGCAATCAGCCCCAGCATTTT
CDR3 protein: CASGETPSNQPQHF

CDR3 length: 14
D gene: TRBD1
J gene: TRBJ1-1
clone size: many
V gene: TRBV5-6
CDR3 DNA: TGTGCCAGCAGCTTCGGACAGGGATGGGCTGAAGCTTTCTTT
CDR3 protein: CASSFGQGWAEAFF

CDR3 length: 17
D gene: -
J gene: TRBJ1-2
clone size: many
V gene: TRBV20-1
CDR3 DNA: TGCAGTGCTAGAGGAGGGATCAACTTACTTTCTAACTATGGCTACACCTTC
CDR3 protein: CSARGGINLLSNYGYTF

CDR3 length: 12
D gene: -
J gene: TRBJ1-2
clone size: many
V gene: TRBV12-3/TRBV12-4
CDR3 DNA: TGTGCCAGCACCACAGGATTCTATGGCTACACCTTC
CDR3 protein: CASTTGFYGYTF

CDR3 length: 15
D gene: -
J gene: TRBJ1-5
clone size: few
V gene: TRBV5-6
CDR3 DNA: TGTGCCAGCAGCCCGGCGGACAGCCGCGGTCAGCCCCAGCATTTT
CDR3 protein: CASSPADSRGQPQHF

CDR3 length: 18
D gene: TRBD1
J gene: TRBJ1-2
clone size: many
V gene: TRBV6-5
CDR3 DNA: TGTGCCAGCAGTTACTCGACGCCCATGGGACAGGAGAACTATGGCTACACCTTC
CDR3 protein: CASSYSTPMGQENYGYTF

CDR3 length: 17
D gene: -
J gene: TRBJ2-7
clone size: few
V gene: TRBV28
CDR3 DNA: TGTGCCAGCAGTTTATACCCCTTTGGGGGGAACTCCTACGAGCAGTACTTC
CDR3 protein: CASSLYPFGGNSYEQYF

CDR3 length: 15
D gene: TRBD2
J gene: TRBJ2-3
clone size: -
V gene: TRBV5-4
CDR3 DNA: TGTGCCAGCAGCCATAGCGGGAGCGGCACAGATACGCAGTATTTT
CDR3 protein: CASSHSGSGTDTQYF

CDR3 length: 17
D gene: -
J gene: TRBJ2-6
clone size: many
V gene: TRBV10-3
CDR3 DNA: TGTGCCATCAGTGAGTCGAGGGGGACCTCTGGGGCCAACGTCCTGACTTTC
CDR3 protein: CAISESRGTSGANVLTF

CDR3 length: 14
D gene: TRBD2
J gene: TRBJ2-5
clone size: many
V gene: TRBV10-3
CDR3 DNA: TGTGCCATCAGTGAACCGCGGGAGAGAAAGACCCAGTACTTC
CDR3 protein: CAISEPRERKTQYF

CDR3 length: 16
D gene: TRBD1
J gene: TRBJ1-3
clone size: many
V gene: TRBV6-5
CDR3 DNA: TGTGCCAGCAGTCCCGGACAGGGGCAATCTGGAAACACCATATATTTT
CDR3 protein: CASSPGQGQSGNTIYF

CDR3 length: 14
D gene: TRBD1
J gene: TRBJ1-1
clone size: many
V gene: TRBV10-3
CDR3 DNA: TGTGCCCTTTCCAGGGACAGCCTGAACACTGAAGCTTTCTTT
CDR3 protein: CALSRDSLNTEAFF

CDR3 length: 17
D gene: TRBD1
J gene: TRBJ1-3
clone size: many
V gene: TRBV7-6
CDR3 DNA: TGTGCCAGCAGCCTAGGGACAGGGGTATTCTCAGGAAACACCATATATTTT
CDR3 protein: CASSLGTGVFSGNTIYF